The source of this TCR beta chain is a study of blood T cells in healthy people across ages. Overall study results and limits: Per million T cells, TCR beta diversity dropped about linearly as age rose.

Primed by a sample-barcoded 5' primer and a J-beta primer mix, a second PCR proceeded for about 6 to 12 cycles. A template-switch adaptor containing 12 random nucleotides labeled each cDNA molecule. In TCRdb, the 5' RACE reads were re-called with MiXCR into one record per CDR3 protein. The sample gives 800,000 or so distinct CDR3 sequences, 20% to 30% of which show up once; roughly 3.5% is in the top ten. This clonotype occurred a few times. Its antigen is not identified. V shed 6 bases and J shed 1 base, with 19 bases lying between them. Germline lookup yields CDR1 SGHRS and CDR2 YFSETQ. This CDR3 contains 17 residues. The same sample was also studied in work on T cells of mothers and their children. This second study notes: All donors were healthy and Caucasian; they were a few mothers and their six children. Related mother and child pairs showed slightly greater overlap (not significant) than unrelated pairs did.

The chain links TRBV5-1 to TRBJ2-2; D perhaps matches TRBD1 (5 bases). The sequencing input was blood. The sequence derives from a boy between 10 and 17 years old in good health. The CDR3 coding sequence is TGCGCCAGCACACGACTTTTAACAGGAGTGAACACCGGGGAGCTGTTTTTT. Its protein product is CASTRLLTGVNTGELFF.